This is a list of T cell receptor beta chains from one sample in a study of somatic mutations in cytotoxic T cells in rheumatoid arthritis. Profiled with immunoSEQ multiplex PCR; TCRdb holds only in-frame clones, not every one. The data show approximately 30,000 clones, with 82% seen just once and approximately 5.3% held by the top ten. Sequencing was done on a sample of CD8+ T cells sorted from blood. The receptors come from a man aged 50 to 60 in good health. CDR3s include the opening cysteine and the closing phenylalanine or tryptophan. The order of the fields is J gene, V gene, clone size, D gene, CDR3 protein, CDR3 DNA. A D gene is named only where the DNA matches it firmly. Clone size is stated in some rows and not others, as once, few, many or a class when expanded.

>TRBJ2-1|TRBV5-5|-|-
CASSLGLLGGRVDEQFF
TGTGCCAGCAGCTTGGGACTATTGGGCGGGCGAGTGGATGAGCAGTTCTTC
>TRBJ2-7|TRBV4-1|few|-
CASSQANGGGEQYF
TGCGCCAGCAGCCAAGCAAATGGTGGGGGGGAGCAGTACTTC
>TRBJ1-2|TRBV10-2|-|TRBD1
CASSESPGQKIYGYTF
TGCGCCAGCAGTGAGTCACCGGGACAGAAAATCTATGGCTACACCTTC
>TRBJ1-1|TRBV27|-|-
CASSPSAGETNTEAFF
TGTGCCAGCAGCCCCTCGGCGGGCGAAACCAACACTGAAGCTTTCTTT
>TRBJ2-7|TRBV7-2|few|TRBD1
CASSWGTGYPLEQYF
TGTGCCAGCAGCTGGGGGACAGGGTATCCTCTCGAGCAGTACTTC
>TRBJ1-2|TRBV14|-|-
CASSQTRGSDYGYTF
TGTGCCAGCAGCCAAACAAGGGGTTCAGACTATGGCTACACCTTC
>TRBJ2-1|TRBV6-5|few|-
CASRHGWEQFF
TGTGCCAGCAGGCACGGGTGGGAGCAGTTCTTC
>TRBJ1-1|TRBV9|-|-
CASSVSQNTEAFF
TGTGCCAGCAGCGTATCCCAGAACACTGAAGCTTTCTTT
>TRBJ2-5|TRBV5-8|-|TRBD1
CASADRDREIETQYF
TGTGCCAGCGCTGACAGGGATCGAGAGATAGAGACCCAGTACTTC
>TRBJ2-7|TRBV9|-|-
CASSVGAAVSYEQYF
TGTGCCAGCAGCGTAGGAGCGGCCGTCTCCTACGAGCAGTACTTC
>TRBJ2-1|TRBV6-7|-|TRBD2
CASSYSMVPAGVKEQFF
TGTGCCAGCAGTTACTCGATGGTTCCAGCGGGAGTAAAAGAGCAGTTCTTC
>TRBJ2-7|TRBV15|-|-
CATSREGGDEQYF
TGTGCCACCAGCAGAGAAGGGGGGGACGAGCAGTACTTC
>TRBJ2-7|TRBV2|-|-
CASTDFAGSYSYEQYF
TGTGCCAGCACCGACTTTGCGGGTAGCTACTCCTACGAGCAGTACTTC
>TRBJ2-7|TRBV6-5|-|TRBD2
CASSPTSGPYEQYF
TGTGCCAGCAGCCCCACTAGCGGACCCTACGAGCAGTACTTC
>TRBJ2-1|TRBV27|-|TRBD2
CASTSGTSGHNEQFF
TGTGCCAGCACATCGGGGACTAGCGGGCACAATGAGCAGTTCTTC
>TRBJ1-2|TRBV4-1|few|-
CASSHPTGANYGYTF
TGCGCCAGCAGCCACCCGACAGGAGCTAACTATGGCTACACCTTC